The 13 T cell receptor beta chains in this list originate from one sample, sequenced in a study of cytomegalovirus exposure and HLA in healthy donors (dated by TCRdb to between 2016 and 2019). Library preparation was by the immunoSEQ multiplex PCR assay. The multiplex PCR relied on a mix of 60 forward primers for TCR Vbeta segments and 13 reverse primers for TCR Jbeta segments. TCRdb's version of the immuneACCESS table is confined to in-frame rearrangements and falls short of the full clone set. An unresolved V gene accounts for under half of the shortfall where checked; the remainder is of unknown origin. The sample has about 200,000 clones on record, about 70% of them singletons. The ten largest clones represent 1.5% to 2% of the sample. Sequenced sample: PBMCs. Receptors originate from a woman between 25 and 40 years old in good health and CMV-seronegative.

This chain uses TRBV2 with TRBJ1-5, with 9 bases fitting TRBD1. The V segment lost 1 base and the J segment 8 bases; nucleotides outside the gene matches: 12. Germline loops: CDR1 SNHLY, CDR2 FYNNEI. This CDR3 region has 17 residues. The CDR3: CASSEGRGQGEREPQHF. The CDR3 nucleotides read TGTGCCAGCAGTGAAGGCCGGGGACAGGGAGAGAGGGAGCCCCAGCATTTT.

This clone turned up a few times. The CDR3 nucleotides are TGTGCCAGCAGTGTCGGACAGGGTGGCATTGCGCAGTATTTT. It translates to CASSVGQGGIAQYF. This rearrangement joins TRBV27 to TRBJ2-3, with 8 bases lining up with TRBD1. Germline CDR1 is MNHEY and CDR2 is SMNVEV (reference sequence). V trimming: 5 bases; J trimming: 10 bases; junction bases outside the gene matches: 11. The CDR3 is 14 amino acids.

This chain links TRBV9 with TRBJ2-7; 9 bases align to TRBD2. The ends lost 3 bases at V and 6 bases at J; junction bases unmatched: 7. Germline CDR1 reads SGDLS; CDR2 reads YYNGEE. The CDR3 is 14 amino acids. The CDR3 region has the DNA TGTGCCAGCAGCGGTAGCGGGAGCGATGTCGAGCAGTACTTC. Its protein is CASSGSGSDVEQYF. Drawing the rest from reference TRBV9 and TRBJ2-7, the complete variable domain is DSGVTQTPKHLITATGQRVTLRCSPRSGDLSVYWYQQSLDQGLQFLIQYYNGEERAKGNILERFSAQQFPDLHSELNLSSLELGDSALYFCASSGSGSDVEQYFGPGTRLTVT.

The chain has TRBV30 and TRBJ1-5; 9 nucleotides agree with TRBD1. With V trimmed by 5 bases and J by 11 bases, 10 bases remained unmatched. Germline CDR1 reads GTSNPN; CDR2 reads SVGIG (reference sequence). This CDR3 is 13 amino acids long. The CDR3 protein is CAWARDRVGAQHF. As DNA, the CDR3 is TGTGCCTGGGCCCGGGACAGGGTCGGGGCCCAGCATTTT.

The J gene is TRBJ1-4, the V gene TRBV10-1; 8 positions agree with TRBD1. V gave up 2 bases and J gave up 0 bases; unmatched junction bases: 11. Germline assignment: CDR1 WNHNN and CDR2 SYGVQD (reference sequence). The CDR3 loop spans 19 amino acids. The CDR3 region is CASSEKVPGQGATNEKLFF. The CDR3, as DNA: TGCGCCAGCAGTGAGAAAGTCCCCGGACAGGGCGCAACTAATGAAAAACTGTTTTTT.

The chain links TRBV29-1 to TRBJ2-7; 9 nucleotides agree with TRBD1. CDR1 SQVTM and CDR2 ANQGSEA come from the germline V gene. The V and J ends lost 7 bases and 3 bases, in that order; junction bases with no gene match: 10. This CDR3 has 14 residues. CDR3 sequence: CSARLRDRVYEQYF. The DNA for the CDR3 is TGCAGCGCTAGGCTCCGGGACAGGGTCTACGAGCAGTACTTC.

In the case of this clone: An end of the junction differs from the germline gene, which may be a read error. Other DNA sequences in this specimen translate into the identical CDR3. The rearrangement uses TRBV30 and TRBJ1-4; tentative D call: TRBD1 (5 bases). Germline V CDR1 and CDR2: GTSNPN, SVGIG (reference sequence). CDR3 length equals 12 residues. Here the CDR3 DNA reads TGTGCCTGGGGGCTCTCGGGGGAAAAGCTGTTTTTT. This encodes CAWGLSGEKLFF.

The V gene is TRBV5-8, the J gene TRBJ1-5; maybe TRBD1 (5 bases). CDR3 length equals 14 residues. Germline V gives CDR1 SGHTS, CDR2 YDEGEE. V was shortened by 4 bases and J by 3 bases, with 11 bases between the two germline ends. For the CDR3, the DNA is TGTGCCAGCAGCCCGGGACTGAACAATCAGCCCCAGCATTTT. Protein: CASSPGLNNQPQHF.

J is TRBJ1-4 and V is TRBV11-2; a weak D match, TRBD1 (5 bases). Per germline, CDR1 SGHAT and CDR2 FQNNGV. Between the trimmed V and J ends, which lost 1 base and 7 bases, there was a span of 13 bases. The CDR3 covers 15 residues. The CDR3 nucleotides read TGTGCCAGCAGCTTAGTCGTTTCAAGGGGTGAAAAACTGTTTTTT. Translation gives CASSLVVSRGEKLFF. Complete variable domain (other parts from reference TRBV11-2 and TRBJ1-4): EAGVAQSPRYKIIEKRQSVAFWCNPISGHATLYWYQQILGQGPKLLIQFQNNGVVDDSQLPKDRFSAERLKGVDSTLKIQPAKLEDSAVYLCASSLVVSRGEKLFFGSGTQLSVL.

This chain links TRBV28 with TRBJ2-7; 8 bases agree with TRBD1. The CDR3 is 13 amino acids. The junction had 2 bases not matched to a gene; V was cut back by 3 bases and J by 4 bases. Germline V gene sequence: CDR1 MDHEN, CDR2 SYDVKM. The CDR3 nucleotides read TGTGCCAGCAGTTTCAGGGGGCTTTACGAGCAGTACTTC. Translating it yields CASSFRGLYEQYF. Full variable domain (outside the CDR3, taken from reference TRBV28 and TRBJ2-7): DVKVTQSSRYLVKRTGEKVFLECVQDMDHENMFWYRQDPGLGLRLIYFSYDVKMKEKGDIPEGYSVSREKKERFSLILESASTNQTSMYLCASSFRGLYEQYFGPGTRLTVT.

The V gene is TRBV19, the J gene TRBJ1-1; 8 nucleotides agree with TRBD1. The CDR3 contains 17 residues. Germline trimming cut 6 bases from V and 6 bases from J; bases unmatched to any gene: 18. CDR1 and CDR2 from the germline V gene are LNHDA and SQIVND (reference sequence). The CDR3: CASSSRLNRGANAEAFF. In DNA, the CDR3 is TGTGCCAGTAGCTCCCGCTTGAACAGGGGGGCAAACGCTGAAGCTTTCTTT.

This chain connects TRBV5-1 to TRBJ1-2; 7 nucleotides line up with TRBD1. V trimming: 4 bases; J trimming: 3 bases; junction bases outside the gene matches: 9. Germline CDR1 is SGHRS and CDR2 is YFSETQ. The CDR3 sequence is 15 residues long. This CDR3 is CASSIRDRDHYGYTF. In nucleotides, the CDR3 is TGCGCCAGCAGCATCCGAGACAGGGACCACTATGGCTACACCTTC.

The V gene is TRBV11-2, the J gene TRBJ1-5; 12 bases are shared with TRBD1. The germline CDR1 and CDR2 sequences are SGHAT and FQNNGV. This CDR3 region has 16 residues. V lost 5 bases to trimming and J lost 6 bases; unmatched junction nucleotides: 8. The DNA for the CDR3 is TGTGCCAGCAGCCCCTCGGGACAGGGGGCTGGTCAGCCCCAGCATTTT. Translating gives CASSPSGQGAGQPQHF.